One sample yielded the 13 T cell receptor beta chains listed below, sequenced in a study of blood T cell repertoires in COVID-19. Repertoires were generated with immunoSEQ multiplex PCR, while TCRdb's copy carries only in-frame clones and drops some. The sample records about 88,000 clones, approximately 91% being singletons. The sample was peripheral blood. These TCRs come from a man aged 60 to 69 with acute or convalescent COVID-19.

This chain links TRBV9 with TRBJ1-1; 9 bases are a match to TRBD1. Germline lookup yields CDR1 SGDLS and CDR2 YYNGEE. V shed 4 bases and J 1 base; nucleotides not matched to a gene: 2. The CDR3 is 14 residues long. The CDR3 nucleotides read TGTGCCAGCAGCCAGGGACAGGGGAACACTGAAGCTTTCTTT. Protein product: CASSQGQGNTEAFF.

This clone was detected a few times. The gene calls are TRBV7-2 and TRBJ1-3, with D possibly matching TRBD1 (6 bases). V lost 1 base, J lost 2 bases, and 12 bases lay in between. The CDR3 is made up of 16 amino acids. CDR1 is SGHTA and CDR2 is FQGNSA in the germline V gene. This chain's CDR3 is CASSLGYRATGNTIYF. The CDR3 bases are TGTGCCAGCAGCTTAGGCTACAGGGCAACTGGAAACACCATATATTTT.

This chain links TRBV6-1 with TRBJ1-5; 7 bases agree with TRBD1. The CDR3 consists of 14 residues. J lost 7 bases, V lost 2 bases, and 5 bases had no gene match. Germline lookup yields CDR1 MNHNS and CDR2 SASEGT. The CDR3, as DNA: TGTGCCAGCAGTGAAAGACAGGGAGGCCAGCCCCAGCATTTT. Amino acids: CASSERQGGQPQHF.

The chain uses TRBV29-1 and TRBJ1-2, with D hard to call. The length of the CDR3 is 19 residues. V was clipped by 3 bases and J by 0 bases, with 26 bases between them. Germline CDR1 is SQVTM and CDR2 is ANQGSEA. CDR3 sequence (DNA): TGCAGCGTTGATGCACGCGGAAACCCGGCCAGATCAACTAACTATGGCTACACCTTC. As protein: CSVDARGNPARSTNYGYTF.

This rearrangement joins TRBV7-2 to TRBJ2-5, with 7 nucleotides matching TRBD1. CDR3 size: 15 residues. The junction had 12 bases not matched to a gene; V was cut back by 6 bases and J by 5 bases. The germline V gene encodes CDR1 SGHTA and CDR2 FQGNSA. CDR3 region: CASRSGGGRGETQYF. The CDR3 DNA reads TGTGCCAGCAGATCAGGGGGTGGGAGAGGGGAGACCCAGTACTTC. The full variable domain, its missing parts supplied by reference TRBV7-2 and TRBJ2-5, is GAGVSQSPSNKVTEKGKDVELRCDPISGHTALYWYRQSLGQGLEFLIYFQGNSAPDKSGLPSDRFSAERTGGSVSTLTIQRTQQEDSAVYLCASRSGGGRGETQYFGPGTRLLVL.

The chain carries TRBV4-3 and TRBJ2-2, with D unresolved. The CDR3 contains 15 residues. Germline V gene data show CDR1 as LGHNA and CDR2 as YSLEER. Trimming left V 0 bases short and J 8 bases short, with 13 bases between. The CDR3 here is CASSQEVGLVGELFF. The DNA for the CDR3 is TGCGCCAGCAGCCAAGAAGTAGGTCTAGTTGGGGAGCTGTTTTTT.

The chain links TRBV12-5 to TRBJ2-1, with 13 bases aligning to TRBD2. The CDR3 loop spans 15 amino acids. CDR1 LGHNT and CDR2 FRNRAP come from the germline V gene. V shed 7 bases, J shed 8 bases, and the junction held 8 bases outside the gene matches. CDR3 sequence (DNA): TGTGCTAGTGCTCCACTAGCGGGAGGGCAAGATGAGCAGTTCTTC. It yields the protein CASAPLAGGQDEQFF.

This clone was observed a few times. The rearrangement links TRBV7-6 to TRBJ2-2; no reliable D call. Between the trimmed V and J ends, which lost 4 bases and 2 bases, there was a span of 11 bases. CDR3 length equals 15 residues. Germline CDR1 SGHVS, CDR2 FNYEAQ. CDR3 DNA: TGTGCCAGCAGCTCCTGGCGGTTAAACACCGGGGAGCTGTTTTTT. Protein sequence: CASSSWRLNTGELFF.

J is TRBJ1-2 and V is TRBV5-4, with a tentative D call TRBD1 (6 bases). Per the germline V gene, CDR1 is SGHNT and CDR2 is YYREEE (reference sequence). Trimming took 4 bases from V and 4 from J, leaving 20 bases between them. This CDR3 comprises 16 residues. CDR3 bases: TGTGCCAGCAGCCCACGGACGGGACAAGAGCTCTATGGCTACACCTTC. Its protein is CASSPRTGQELYGYTF.

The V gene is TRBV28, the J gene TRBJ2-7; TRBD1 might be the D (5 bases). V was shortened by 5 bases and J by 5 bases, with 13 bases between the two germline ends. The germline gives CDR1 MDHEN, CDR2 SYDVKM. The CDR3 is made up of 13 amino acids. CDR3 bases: TGTGCCAGCAGTGGGTGGGTAGGGGACGAGCAGTACTTC. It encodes CASSGWVGDEQYF.

CDR3: CASSVEGRGYYSNQPQHF. For the CDR3, the DNA is TGTGCCAGCAGCGTAGAAGGCAGGGGCTATTATAGCAATCAGCCCCAGCATTTT. V gene TRBV9 combines with J gene TRBJ1-5; D may be TRBD1 (6 bases). The CDR3 covers 18 residues. V was clipped by 0 bases and J by 0 bases, with 16 bases between them. Germline CDR1 SGDLS, CDR2 YYNGEE.

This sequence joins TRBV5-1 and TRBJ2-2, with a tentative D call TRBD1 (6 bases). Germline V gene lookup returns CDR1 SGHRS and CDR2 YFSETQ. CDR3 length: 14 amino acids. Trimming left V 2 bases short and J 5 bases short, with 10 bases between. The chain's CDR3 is CASSFVQGTGELFF. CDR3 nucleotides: TGCGCCAGCAGCTTCGTCCAGGGGACCGGGGAGCTGTTTTTT.

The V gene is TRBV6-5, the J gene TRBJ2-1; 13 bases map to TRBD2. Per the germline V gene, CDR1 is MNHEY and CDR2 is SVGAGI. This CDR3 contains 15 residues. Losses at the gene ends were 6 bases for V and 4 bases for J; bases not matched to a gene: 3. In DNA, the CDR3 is TGTGCCAGCAGCGGACTAGCGGGAGTTTACAATGAGCAGTTCTTC. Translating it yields CASSGLAGVYNEQFF.